The subject of this entry is one T cell receptor (beta chain). This receptor's antigen is unknown. No much larger clonotype is one base removed from it; base qualities were not supplied. Blood samples were collected up to 4 times in the first month after transplant and then at least monthly when available. The entry originates in a study of graft-versus-host responses after intestinal transplantation (dated by TCRdb to the early 2020s). A note on the overall study: The transplants that recipients got were multivisceral, liver-intestinal, or isolated intestinal. All recipients received anti-thymocyte globulin induction followed by maintenance tacrolimus and steroids for three to four years. After intestinal transplantation, graft-versus-host and host-versus-graft alloreactive T cell clones in the graft, circulation and bone marrow were tracked using bulk TCR-beta CDR3 sequencing. Alloreactive clones were identified by sequencing pre-transplant mixed lymphocyte reaction products and comparing them with unstimulated pre-transplant donor and recipient T cells. A cohort of approximately 24 intestinal transplant recipients, including one retransplant, was enrolled, and a few patients lacking pretransplant specimens were excluded. Donor T cell macrochimerism was defined as a peak of at least 4% donor T cells among recipient peripheral blood mononuclear cells. Rather than going through the commercial service, samples from a few later patients were sequenced in-house on an Illumina MiSeq and processed with MiXCR.

Sequences MNHNS (CDR1) and SASEGT (CDR2) are obtained from the germline V gene. Inclusive of the bounding cysteine and phenylalanine, the CDR3 is 16 residues long. The CDR3 DNA has 48 bases and is translated from base 1. Trimming leaves V shorter by 3 bases and J shorter by 5 bases, with the junction holding 9 bases beyond the gene matches. What the study reported, not specific to this receptor: Early after transplant, peak levels of circulating GvH clones were found to be associated with declines in HvG clones. The relatively low number and heterogeneity of intestinal transplant patients limited the conclusions. In the allografts of patients with donor T cell macrochimerism, GvH to HvG T cell clonal ratios were high. GvH clones were found in recipient bone marrow, and some of the GvH clones appeared earlier in ileal mucosa or blood, which is consistent with an intestinal mucosal origin.

The protocol used for the library was the immunoSEQ multiplex PCR assay. High-throughput TCR-beta CDR3 sequencing of genomic DNA from most patients was performed by Adaptive Biotechnologies. The study's processing was this. Adaptive's ImmunoSEQ software was the source of the TCR sequencing data for 15 to 20 patients, while a few other patients were processed with MiXCR and VDJtools. CDR3 nucleotide sequences shared between donor and recipient were removed because their origin could not be assigned. At least 2-fold expansion over unstimulated cells and a minimum CFSE-low frequency of 0.002% (template counts) or 0.001% (read counts) were required for clones to be classified as alloreactive. A clone was considered mappable if detected in the sequenced pre-transplant spleen, lymph node, or MLR CFSE-low populations of the donor or recipient. The cumulative frequency of alloreactive clones was calculated as a percentage of all sequences, weighted by copy number. TCRdb took over this immuneACCESS table, retaining in-frame rearrangements with V and J assigned. Such tables are incomplete; in checked studies, under half of the missing clones stem from an unresolved V gene, and the remainder is unexplained. D and trimming come from the DNA, and the V and J calls and clone size come from that table. This sample gives 20,000 or so clones in total; almost 85% of them show up just once. Jointly, the top ten make up 1.5% to 2% of the sample.

Sequenced here: PBMCs, sampled 14 days after transplant. Recombination joined TRBV6-1 with TRBJ2-1; the central 8 bases match TRBD2. The clonotype comes from a human patient who received an intestinal transplant, so some T cells may come from the graft donor. The CDR3 region: CASSERGAVIDNEQFF. The DNA sequence is as follows: TGTGCCAGCAGTGAGCGGGGGGCAGTTATTGACAATGAGCAGTTCTTC.